This T cell receptor beta chain stems from a study of blood T cell repertoires in COVID-19 (dated by TCRdb to the early 2020s). A note on the overall study: The collaborator samples originated in the United States, Italy and Spain and spanned the acute and convalescent phases of COVID-19. Where HLA class I and class II types were available, the types were taken from metadata supplied by the sample provider, not from assay-based typing. A de-identified subject ID, COVID-19 status, age in years and sex were almost always included in the sample metadata. The prospective study material was composed of cDNA or gDNA derived from T cells, B-cell-depleted T cells, or PBMCs. A freely available public database, intended as a resource for researchers studying the immune response to SARS-CoV-2, is where the repertoires were released. The dataset comprised deeply sampled blood TCRbeta repertoires from subjects exposed to, actively infected with, or recovered from COVID-19. Samples came from the ongoing ImmuneRACE study (first 160 participants) plus 1,254 subjects from 6 global collaborators. The investigation overall reported the following: Clinical and demographic metadata were provided uncurated, with the amount varying by source and participant.

TCRbeta CDR3 regions were amplified from genomic DNA by means of the immunoSEQ Assay, a bias-controlled multiplex PCR. For the original study's pipeline: The number of nucleated cells in each sample was estimated by amplification of reference gene primers within the assay. To quantify the absolute abundance of each unique TCRbeta CDR3 rearrangement, sequence reads were collapsed and filtered. For each sample, productive Simpson clonality was calculated as the square root of Simpson's diversity index across productive rearrangements. TCRdb carries this immuneACCESS record with in-frame sequences only. Its versions omit some clonotypes, under half of them owing to an unresolved V gene in the studies checked, with the rest unexplained. The V and J calls and clone size are taken from that table; D and trimming were inferred from the DNA. A total of hundreds of thousands of clones appear in this sample, about 87% of them only once. The ten largest clones represent 6.3% of the sample.

One collaborating source in Seattle enrolled patients during active infection and followed them longitudinally through the course of disease. Each collaborating institution followed its own protocols to collect whole blood in K2EDTA tubes. Collaborator samples were shipped for TCRbeta analysis as frozen whole blood, isolated PBMCs, or DNA extracted from either sample type. The CDR3 goes from the cysteine to the phenylalanine over 16 residues. Just CDR3 DNA is preserved here, 48 bases in frame from base 1. From a lookup of the germline V gene, CDR1 and CDR2 are KGHSH and LQKENI. V is shortened by 1 base, J by 1 base, and the region joining them spans 13 bases. With respect to this clone: Its antigen remains undetermined. Per-base qualities were not stored, and no clone one base away is much larger.

The chain is assembled from TRBV18 and TRBJ1-2; 6 matching bases give a weak D call of TRBD1. The clonotype originates from a young woman with COVID-19, enrolled during active disease. The sequencing input was peripheral blood. The CDR3 is CASSPLQGTGNYGYTF. The DNA reads as follows: TGTGCCAGCTCACCACTACAGGGAACTGGTAACTATGGCTACACCTTC.